The T cell receptor (beta chain) under discussion was sequenced for a study of CD8+CD57+ T cells in acquired aplastic anemia. About the research overall: An average of 3.2 ug of DNA was obtained from sorted CD4+ and CD8+ cells.

The study, taken as a whole, reports: No significant difference in CD8+ Simpson's diversity was found between patients and controls. Shared by patients and controls, almost 30 CD8+ CDR3s were abundant in patients.

Germline-derived CDR1 and CDR2 are LNHDA and SQIVND (reference sequence). V lost 5 bases, J lost 4 bases, and 9 bases stayed unmatched. The CDR3 runs to 16 residues. For CDR3 and TCR beta VDJ profiling, genomic DNA was the template used. TCRdb redid the calling of the reads with MiXCR, one entry per CDR3 protein. The sample lists over 100,000 distinct CDR3 sequences; around 41% were seen once. This clonotype was recorded many times. Its antigen is not identified. This chain joins TRBV19 and TRBJ1-2; 11 bases line up with TRBD1. The origin of this receptor is a human donor in good health, serving as a control. Sample: sorted CD4+, CD8+, or CD8+CD57+ T cells (not recorded which) from PBMCs. CDR3 loop: CASSYKRTGGGYGYTF. CDR3 sequence (DNA): TGTGCCAGTAGTTACAAGCGGACAGGGGGCGGCTATGGCTACACCTTC.